Sequencing of this TCR beta chain was carried out in a study of blood T cell repertoires in COVID-19. Trimming took off 2 bases at V and 11 bases at J, with 13 bases between the two ends. CDR3 length: 12 residues. Germline values: CDR1 SQVTM, CDR2 ANQGSEA. A few counts support this clone. Produced via immunoSEQ multiplex PCR; TCRdb's table is partial and in-frame only. The sample carries 99,000 or so clones, over 65% recorded once. The V gene is TRBV29-1, the J gene TRBJ2-1; D gene ambiguous. The sequence was obtained from a man in his 60s with acute or convalescent COVID-19. Source material: peripheral blood. CDR3 sequence (DNA): TGCAGCGTTGAACACAACAGCCTTCAGCAGTTCTTC. Encoded protein: CSVEHNSLQQFF.